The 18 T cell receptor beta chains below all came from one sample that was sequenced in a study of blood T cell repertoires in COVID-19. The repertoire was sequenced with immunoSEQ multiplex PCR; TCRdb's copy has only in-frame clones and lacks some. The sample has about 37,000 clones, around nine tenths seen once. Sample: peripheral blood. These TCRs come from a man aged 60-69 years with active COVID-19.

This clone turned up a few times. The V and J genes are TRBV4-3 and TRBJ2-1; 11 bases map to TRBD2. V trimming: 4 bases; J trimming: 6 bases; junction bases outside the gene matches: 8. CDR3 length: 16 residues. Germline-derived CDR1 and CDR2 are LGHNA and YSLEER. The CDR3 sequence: CASSPGTSGIGNEQFF. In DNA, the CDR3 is TGCGCCAGCAGCCCAGGGACTAGCGGTATAGGCAATGAGCAGTTCTTC.

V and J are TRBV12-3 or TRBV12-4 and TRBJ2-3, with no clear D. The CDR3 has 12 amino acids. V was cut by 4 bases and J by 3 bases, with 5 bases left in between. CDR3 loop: CASSSGTDTQYF. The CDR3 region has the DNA TGTGCCAGCAGTTCCGGGACAGATACGCAGTATTTT.

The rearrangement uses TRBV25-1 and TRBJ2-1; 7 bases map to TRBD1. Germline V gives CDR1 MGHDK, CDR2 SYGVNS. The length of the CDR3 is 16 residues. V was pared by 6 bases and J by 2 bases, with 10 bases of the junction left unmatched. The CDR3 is CASSLNRGLTYNEQFF. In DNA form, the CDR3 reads TGTGCCAGCAGCCTCAACAGGGGCCTTACCTACAATGAGCAGTTCTTC. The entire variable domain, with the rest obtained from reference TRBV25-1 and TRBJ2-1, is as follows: EADIYQTPRYLVIGTGKKITLECSQTMGHDKMYWYQQDPGMELHLIHYSYGVNSTEKGDLSSESTVSRIRTEHFPLTLESARPSHTSQYLCASSLNRGLTYNEQFFGPGTRLTVL.

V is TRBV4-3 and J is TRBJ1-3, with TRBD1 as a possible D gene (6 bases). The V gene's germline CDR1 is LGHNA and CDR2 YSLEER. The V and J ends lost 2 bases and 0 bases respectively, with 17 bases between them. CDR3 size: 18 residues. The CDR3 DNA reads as TGCGCCAGCAGCCAAAGTCCAACTAAACAGGGCTCTGGAAACACCATATATTTT. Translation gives CASSQSPTKQGSGNTIYF.

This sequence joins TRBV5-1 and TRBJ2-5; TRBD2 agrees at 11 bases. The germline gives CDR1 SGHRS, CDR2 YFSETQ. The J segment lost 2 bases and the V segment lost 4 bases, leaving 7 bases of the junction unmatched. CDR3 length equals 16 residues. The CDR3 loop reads CASSTTLAGGQETQYF. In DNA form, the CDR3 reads TGCGCCAGCAGCACCACGCTAGCGGGAGGACAAGAGACCCAGTACTTC.

The CDR3 coding sequence is TGTGCCAGTAGTCACCCCCCACTAGCGGAGGAATACAATGAGCAGTTCTTC. This gives the protein CASSHPPLAEEYNEQFF. V usage is TRBV19 and J usage is TRBJ2-1; TRBD2 matches at 8 bases. The germline CDR1 and CDR2 sequences are LNHDA and SQIVND (reference sequence). The trim removed 5 bases at V and 4 bases at J, leaving 13 bases unmatched. The CDR3 contains 17 residues.

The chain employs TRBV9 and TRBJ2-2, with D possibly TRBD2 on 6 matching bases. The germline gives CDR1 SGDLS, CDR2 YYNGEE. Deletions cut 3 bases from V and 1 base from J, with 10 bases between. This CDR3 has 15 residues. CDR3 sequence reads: CASSALAENTGELFF. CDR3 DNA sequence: TGTGCCAGCAGCGCACTAGCAGAGAACACCGGGGAGCTGTTTTTT.

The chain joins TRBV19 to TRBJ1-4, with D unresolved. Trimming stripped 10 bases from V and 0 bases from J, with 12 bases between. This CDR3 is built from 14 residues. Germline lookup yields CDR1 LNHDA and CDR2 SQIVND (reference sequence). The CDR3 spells CATRATATNEKLFF. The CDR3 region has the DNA TGTGCCACCCGAGCGACGGCAACTAATGAAAAACTGTTTTTT. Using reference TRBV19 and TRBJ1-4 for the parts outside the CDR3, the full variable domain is DGGITQSPKYLFRKEGQNVTLSCEQNLNHDAMYWYRQDPGQGLRLIYYSQIVNDFQKGDIAEGYSVSREKKESFPLTVTSAQKNPTAFYLCATRATATNEKLFFGSGTQLSVL.

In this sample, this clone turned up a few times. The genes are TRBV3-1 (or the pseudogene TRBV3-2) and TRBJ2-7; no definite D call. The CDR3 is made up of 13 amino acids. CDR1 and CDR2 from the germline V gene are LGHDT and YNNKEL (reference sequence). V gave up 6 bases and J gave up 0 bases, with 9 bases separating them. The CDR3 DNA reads TGTGCCAGCAGTCTCCTGAGCTCCTACGAGCAGTACTTC. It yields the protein CASSLLSSYEQYF.

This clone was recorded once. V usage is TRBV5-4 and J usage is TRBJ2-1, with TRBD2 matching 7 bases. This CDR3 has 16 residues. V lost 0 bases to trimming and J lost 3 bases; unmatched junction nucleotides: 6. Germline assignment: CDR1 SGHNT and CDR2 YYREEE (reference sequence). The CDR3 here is CASSLGGGGGYNEQFF. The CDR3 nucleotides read TGTGCCAGCAGCTTGGGAGGTGGCGGGGGCTACAATGAGCAGTTCTTC.

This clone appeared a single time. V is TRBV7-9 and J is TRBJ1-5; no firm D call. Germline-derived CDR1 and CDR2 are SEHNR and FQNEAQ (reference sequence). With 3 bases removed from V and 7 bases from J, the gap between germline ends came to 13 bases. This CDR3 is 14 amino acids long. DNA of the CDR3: TGTGCCAGCAGCTTTGCTGAGGTCGGACAGCCCCAGCATTTT. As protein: CASSFAEVGQPQHF.

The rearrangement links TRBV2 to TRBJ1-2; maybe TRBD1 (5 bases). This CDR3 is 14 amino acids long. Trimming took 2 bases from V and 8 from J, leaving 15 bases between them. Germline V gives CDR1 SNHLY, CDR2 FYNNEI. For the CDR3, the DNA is TGTGCCAGCAGTGAACGGTTGGGGGGACGGGGCTACACCTTC. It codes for CASSERLGGRGYTF.

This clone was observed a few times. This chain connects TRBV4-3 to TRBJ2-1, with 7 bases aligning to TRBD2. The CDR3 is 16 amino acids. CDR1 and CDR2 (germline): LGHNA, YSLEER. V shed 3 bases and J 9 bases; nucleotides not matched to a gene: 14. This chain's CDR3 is CASSQLIAGNPGEQFF. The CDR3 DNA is TGCGCCAGCAGCCAGTTAATAGCGGGCAATCCAGGTGAGCAGTTCTTC.

In DNA, the CDR3 is TGTGCCAGCAGCTGGGAGTCTGGAAACACCATATATTTT. It specifies CASSWESGNTIYF. The J gene is TRBJ1-3, the V gene TRBV7-2; D is undetermined. The CDR3 has 13 residues. V lost 4 bases, J lost 1 base, and 5 bases lay in between. CDR1 and CDR2 (germline): SGHTA, FQGNSA.

This CDR3 is CASSQDLAGPYEQYF. CDR3 DNA: TGTGCCAGCAGCCAAGATCTAGCGGGGCCATACGAGCAGTACTTC. The chain joins TRBV3-1 (or the pseudogene TRBV3-2) to TRBJ2-7, with 9 bases that match TRBD2. Germline CDR1 LGHDT, CDR2 YNNKEL (reference sequence). This CDR3 region has 15 residues. The trim removed 0 bases at V and 4 bases at J, leaving 4 bases unmatched.

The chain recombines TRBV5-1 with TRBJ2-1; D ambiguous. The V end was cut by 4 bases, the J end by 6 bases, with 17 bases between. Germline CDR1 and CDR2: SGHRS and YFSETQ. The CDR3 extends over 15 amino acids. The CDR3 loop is CASSPRVAPSNEQFF. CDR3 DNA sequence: TGCGCCAGCAGCCCTCGGGTGGCGCCTAGCAATGAGCAGTTCTTC.

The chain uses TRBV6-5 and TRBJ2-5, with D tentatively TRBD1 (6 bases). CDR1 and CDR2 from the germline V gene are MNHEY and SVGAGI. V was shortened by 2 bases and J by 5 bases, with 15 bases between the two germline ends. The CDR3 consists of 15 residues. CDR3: CASSYHRDRRETQYF. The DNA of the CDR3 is TGTGCCAGCAGTTACCACAGGGATCGGCGGGAGACCCAGTACTTC.

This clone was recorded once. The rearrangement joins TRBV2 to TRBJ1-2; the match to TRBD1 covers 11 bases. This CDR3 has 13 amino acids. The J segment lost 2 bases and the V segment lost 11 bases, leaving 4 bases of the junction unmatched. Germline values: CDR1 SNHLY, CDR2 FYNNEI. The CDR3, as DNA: TGTGCCGGGGACAGGGGGGAGAACTATGGCTACACCTTC. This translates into CAGDRGENYGYTF.